Listed below are T cell receptor beta chains from one sample, sequenced in a study of Ad26.COV2.S vaccination and SARS-CoV-2 variants. Using immunoSEQ multiplex PCR, the repertoire was profiled, and TCRdb retains in-frame clones only, with some absent. Altogether about 180,000 clones are present, around 85% being singletons, with the ten largest covering roughly 6%. This sample comprised peripheral blood, obtained after recovery from COVID-19. The origin of the receptors is a human donor who had recovered from COVID-19. CDR3s include the opening cysteine and the closing phenylalanine or tryptophan. Fields, in order: J gene, clone size, D gene, V gene, CDR3 DNA, CDR3 protein. A D gene is named only where the DNA matches it firmly. Clone size, where shown, is once, few, many, or a class for clones that have expanded.

>TRBJ1-1|few|TRBD1|TRBV5-1
TGCGCCAGCAGCACTACAGGGGGCACTGAAGCTTTCTTT
CASSTTGGTEAFF
>TRBJ1-2|few|-|TRBV18
TGTGCCAGCTCACCAGGCGGAGGAGATTTATATGGCTACACCTTC
CASSPGGGDLYGYTF
>TRBJ2-7|-|TRBD1|TRBV2
TGTGCCAGCAGGAAGGATGGGGACAGGGCACAGCAGTACTTC
CASRKDGDRAQQYF
>TRBJ1-6|few|-|TRBV10-3
TGTGCCATCAGTGAGCAGGGTTCACCCCTCCACTTT
CAISEQGSPLHF
>TRBJ2-7|-|TRBD2|TRBV29-1
TGCAGCGTGGCGGGAGTCGGCTACGAGCAGTACTTC
CSVAGVGYEQYF
>TRBJ2-3|-|-|TRBV3-1/TRBV3-2
TGTGCCAGCAGCCAAGATAGGGGGGCAGATACGCAGTATTTT
CASSQDRGADTQYF
>TRBJ1-6|few|-|TRBV10-3
TGTGCCACGGAGGGGGGGACCTATAATTCACCCCTCCACTTT
CATEGGTYNSPLHF
>TRBJ2-5|few|-|TRBV7-3
TGTGCCAGCAGCGTGGGCCCTAGGGAGACCCAGTACTTC
CASSVGPRETQYF
>TRBJ1-1|-|-|TRBV9
TGTGCCAGCAGCGTAGGGGACTTCTCTGAAGCTTTCTTT
CASSVGDFSEAFF
>TRBJ2-3|-|-|TRBV6-5
TGTGCCAGCAGTCGTCAGGGAACAACAGATACGCAGTATTTT
CASSRQGTTDTQYF
>TRBJ1-5|-|-|TRBV7-2
TGTGCCAGCAGCTTTTTAGGGGTCAATCAGCCCCAGCATTTT
CASSFLGVNQPQHF
>TRBJ2-7|once|-|TRBV5-1
TGCGCCAGCAGCTTGGATCCGGGGGCCTACGAGCAGTACTTC
CASSLDPGAYEQYF
>TRBJ2-3|few|-|TRBV12-3/TRBV12-4
TGTGCCAGCAGTTCTACCCCAGATACGCAGTATTTT
CASSSTPDTQYF
>TRBJ2-5|-|TRBD2|TRBV5-4
TGTGCCAGCAGCTTGGGACTAGCAGAGACCCAGTACTTC
CASSLGLAETQYF
>TRBJ1-3|-|-|TRBV6-5
TGTGCCAGCAGTTACTCGACCAACTCTGGAAACACCATATATTTT
CASSYSTNSGNTIYF
>TRBJ1-2|-|-|TRBV10-3
TGTGCCATCGATACGAGGGGAGACTATGGCTACACCTTC
CAIDTRGDYGYTF
>TRBJ2-2|-|TRBD1|TRBV15
TGTGCCACTAGGGGACAGTTAGACACCGGGGAGCTGTTTTTT
CATRGQLDTGELFF
>TRBJ2-5|-|TRBD2|TRBV5-1
TGCGCCAGCAGCCTTGCCGGGACTAGCGGGGAGACCCAGTACTTC
CASSLAGTSGETQYF
>TRBJ2-5|once|TRBD1|TRBV5-1
TGCGCCAGCAGCTTGGGGGGACAGCAGACCCAGTACTTC
CASSLGGQQTQYF
>TRBJ2-1|-|-|TRBV2
TGTGCCACCAAACTAGCATCCTACAATGAGCAGTTCTTC
CATKLASYNEQFF
>TRBJ2-7|-|-|TRBV5-5
TGTGCCAGCAGCGGGGACCTATTCTACGAGCAGTACTTC
CASSGDLFYEQYF
>TRBJ1-2|many|TRBD1|TRBV7-9
TGTGCCAGCAGCCGGGGACAGGGGGCCTATGGCTACACCTTC
CASSRGQGAYGYTF
>TRBJ2-1|once|TRBD1|TRBV5-4
TGTGCCAGCAGCTTGGTCCCCTTTTTACAGGGGGCATACAATGAGCAGTTCTTC
CASSLVPFLQGAYNEQFF
>TRBJ1-3|once|-|TRBV27
TGTGCCAGCAGTTTTCAGGGCATAGCTGGAAACACCATATATTTT
CASSFQGIAGNTIYF
>TRBJ1-1|-|-|TRBV5-4
TGTGCCAGCAGCTTGGCGCTGAACACTGAAGCTTTCTTT
CASSLALNTEAFF
>TRBJ2-1|-|-|TRBV7-2
TGTGCCAGCAGCTCTGGGGGGAGCTCCTACAATGAGCAGTTCTTC
CASSSGGSSYNEQFF
>TRBJ2-1|-|TRBD2|TRBV9
TGTGCCAGCAGCGCTTCTAGCGGGGGGGCCTACAATGAGCAGTTCTTC
CASSASSGGAYNEQFF
>TRBJ1-6|-|-|TRBV5-1
TGCGCCAGCAGCTTGCGACAGTCCTATAATTCACCCCTCCACTTT
CASSLRQSYNSPLHF